A selection of T cell receptor beta chains follows, all from one sample in a study of control samples from healthy donors and cancer patients. The method was immunoSEQ multiplex PCR; TCRdb's version includes in-frame clones alone and lacks a portion of them. The data contain about 61,000 clones, around 90% of them singletons. Input material: PBMCs. The origin of the receptors is a man aged 55 to 70 with colorectal cancer. Both conserved end residues are part of each CDR3. Each record gives: V gene, J gene, clone size, D gene, CDR3 DNA, CDR3 protein. A D gene is named only where the DNA matches it firmly. Some rows have no size entry. The others give once, few or many, or a class for an expanded clone.

V: TRBV7-9
J: TRBJ2-2
size: NA
D: TRBD1
DNA: TGTGCCAGCAGCCTACGACAGGGCCAAGGGGAGCTGTTTTTT
CDR3: CASSLRQGQGELFF

V: TRBV7-2
J: TRBJ2-1
size: NA
D: NA
DNA: TGTGCCAGCAGCTTTGGTAGGGGCAATGAGCAGTTCTTC
CDR3: CASSFGRGNEQFF

V: TRBV15
J: TRBJ2-7
size: NA
D: NA
DNA: TGTGCCACCAGCAGAGATGTCACCGAGCAGTACTTC
CDR3: CATSRDVTEQYF

V: TRBV5-1
J: TRBJ2-2
size: NA
D: NA
DNA: TGCGCCAGCAGCTTTAAGGCAGGGGGGACCGGGGAGCTGTTTTTT
CDR3: CASSFKAGGTGELFF

V: TRBV7-2
J: TRBJ1-1
size: once
D: NA
DNA: TGTGCCAGCAGCCGCTTGGGGGGGAACACTGAAGCTTTCTTT
CDR3: CASSRLGGNTEAFF

V: TRBV29-1
J: TRBJ1-4
size: NA
D: NA
DNA: TGCAGCGCAAGCTACGACCTAGGGAGTGAAAAACTGTTTTTT
CDR3: CSASYDLGSEKLFF

V: TRBV12-3/TRBV12-4
J: TRBJ1-1
size: NA
D: NA
DNA: TGTGCCATCACCCGACCCGCGAACACTGAAGCTTTCTTT
CDR3: CAITRPANTEAFF

V: TRBV4-3
J: TRBJ2-1
size: NA
D: NA
DNA: TGCGCCAGCAGCCAAGCGGAGGGTAGTAATGAGCAGTTCTTC
CDR3: CASSQAEGSNEQFF

V: TRBV24-1
J: TRBJ2-2
size: NA
D: NA
DNA: TGTGCCACCAGTGATCTGGTGAACACCGGGGAGCTGTTTTTT
CDR3: CATSDLVNTGELFF

V: TRBV3-1/TRBV3-2
J: TRBJ1-4
size: NA
D: TRBD1
DNA: TGTGCCAGCAGCCAAATCAGGGGGCGTGAAAAACTGTTTTTT
CDR3: CASSQIRGREKLFF

V: TRBV4-1
J: TRBJ1-5
size: NA
D: NA
DNA: TGCGCCAGCAGCCAAGATCTGGGGAGGGGCCAGAATCAGCCCCAGCATTTT
CDR3: CASSQDLGRGQNQPQHF

V: TRBV6-5
J: TRBJ1-1
size: NA
D: NA
DNA: TGTGCCAGCAGACAGGGAGGTTTGAACACTGAAGCTTTCTTT
CDR3: CASRQGGLNTEAFF

V: TRBV7-2
J: TRBJ2-2
size: once
D: TRBD2
DNA: TGTGCCAGCAGCTTAGTAGCGGGGGGGAGCGGGGAGCTGTTTTTT
CDR3: CASSLVAGGSGELFF

V: TRBV4-2
J: TRBJ2-5
size: NA
D: NA
DNA: TGTGCCAGCAGCCAAGCCGGCTATACCCCGGGAGAGACCCAGTACTTC
CDR3: CASSQAGYTPGETQYF

V: TRBV6-1
J: TRBJ2-7
size: NA
D: NA
DNA: TGTGCCAGCAGTGAACGGGCGCGGTCCGAGCAGTACTTC
CDR3: CASSERARSEQYF

V: TRBV7-3
J: TRBJ2-5
size: NA
D: TRBD2
DNA: TGTGCCAGCAGCTTGCTAGCGGGGACGGTAGAGACCCAGTACTTC
CDR3: CASSLLAGTVETQYF

V: TRBV2
J: TRBJ1-1
size: few
D: TRBD1
DNA: TGTGCCAGCAGTGACCTAAGGACAGGGGGGAATGAAGCTTTCTTT
CDR3: CASSDLRTGGNEAFF

V: TRBV5-1
J: TRBJ2-7
size: NA
D: TRBD1
DNA: TGCGCCAGCAGCTCCGGGACAGCTTCCTACGAGCAGTACTTC
CDR3: CASSSGTASYEQYF

V: TRBV3-1/TRBV3-2
J: TRBJ2-5
size: NA
D: TRBD2
DNA: TGTGCCAGCAGCCACTATAGCGGGGGGGCACGGGAGACCCAGTACTTC
CDR3: CASSHYSGGARETQYF

V: TRBV29-1
J: TRBJ1-2
size: NA
D: TRBD1
DNA: TGCAGCGTGGAAGACAGGGGATCGTGGGCGGGTGCGGACTATGGCTACACCTTC
CDR3: CSVEDRGSWAGADYGYTF

V: TRBV10-3
J: TRBJ1-2
size: once
D: NA
DNA: TGTGCCATCAGTGAGTCGCGGACAGCGAACTATGGCTACACCTTC
CDR3: CAISESRTANYGYTF

V: TRBV19
J: TRBJ1-5
size: NA
D: NA
DNA: TGTGCCAGTAGTATGTGGCAAAGCAATCAGCCCCAGCATTTT
CDR3: CASSMWQSNQPQHF

V: TRBV4-3
J: TRBJ2-3
size: NA
D: TRBD2
DNA: TGCGCCAGCAGCCAAGATCTGAGCGGGGGGATCGGAGATACGCAGTATTTT
CDR3: CASSQDLSGGIGDTQYF

V: TRBV7-8
J: TRBJ1-2
size: NA
D: TRBD1
DNA: TGTGCCAGCAGCTCCCGCCGGACAGGGAACAACTATGGCTACACCTTC
CDR3: CASSSRRTGNNYGYTF

V: TRBV7-2
J: TRBJ2-7
size: NA
D: NA
DNA: TGTGCCAGCAGCTTAAGTAGTAGTACCTACGAGCAGTACTTC
CDR3: CASSLSSSTYEQYF

V: TRBV6-1
J: TRBJ2-1
size: NA
D: NA
DNA: TGTGCCAGCAGTGAAGCGCTGGGGGGCCCCAGGGGGAATGAGCAGTTCTTC
CDR3: CASSEALGGPRGNEQFF

V: TRBV5-6
J: TRBJ1-5
size: few
D: NA
DNA: TGTGCCAGCAGCTTGGAAATGAATCCCCAGCATTTT
CDR3: CASSLEMNPQHF

V: TRBV2
J: TRBJ1-1
size: NA
D: TRBD1
DNA: TGTGCCAGCAGAATGCAGGGGGCTGGAGCTTTCTTT
CDR3: CASRMQGAGAFF

V: TRBV4-2
J: TRBJ2-5
size: once
D: NA
DNA: TGTGCCAGCAGCCAAGATCGTGACTTCCAAGAGACCCAGTACTTC
CDR3: CASSQDRDFQETQYF

V: TRBV9
J: TRBJ2-7
size: few
D: NA
DNA: TGTGCCAGCAGCGTAGATCCGGAGAGCTACGAGCAGTACTTC
CDR3: CASSVDPESYEQYF

V: TRBV3-1/TRBV3-2
J: TRBJ1-4
size: NA
D: NA
DNA: TGTGCCAGCAGCCAAATAGGGAGAGGAAAACTGTTTTTT
CDR3: CASSQIGRGKLFF

V: TRBV18
J: TRBJ1-3
size: NA
D: NA
DNA: TGTGCCAGCTCGGAAACAGGAAACACCATATATTTT
CDR3: CASSETGNTIYF

V: TRBV6-5
J: TRBJ2-7
size: NA
D: NA
DNA: TGTGCCAGCAGACAGGGTTCCTACGAGCAGTACTTC
CDR3: CASRQGSYEQYF

V: TRBV6-4
J: TRBJ2-7
size: NA
D: NA
DNA: TGTGCCAGCAGCCTGGGACTGGGGGACGAGCAGTACTTC
CDR3: CASSLGLGDEQYF

V: TRBV18
J: TRBJ1-2
size: NA
D: NA
DNA: TGTGCCAGCTCACCCGACAGGTCGGCTAACTATGGCTACACCTTC
CDR3: CASSPDRSANYGYTF

V: TRBV5-1
J: TRBJ1-1
size: NA
D: TRBD1
DNA: TGCGCCAGCAGCTTGCGGACAGGGAACAGACTCATGGATCTCAGACGAGCTTTCTTT
CDR3: CASSLRTGNRLMDLRRAFF

V: TRBV4-1
J: TRBJ2-3
size: NA
D: NA
DNA: TGCGCCAGCAGCCAAGGTCCCCGGACCGACACAGATACGCAGTATTTT
CDR3: CASSQGPRTDTDTQYF

V: TRBV7-2
J: TRBJ1-1
size: few
D: NA
DNA: NA
CDR3: CASSSTLGQNTEAFF

V: TRBV7-2
J: TRBJ1-5
size: NA
D: NA
DNA: TGTGCCAGCAGCCCCAGGGAGGGGGATAATCAGCCCCAGCATTTT
CDR3: CASSPREGDNQPQHF

V: TRBV7-9
J: TRBJ2-3
size: NA
D: NA
DNA: TGTGCCAGCAGCTTAACGGGAGGGGGCGCAGATACGCAGTATTTT
CDR3: CASSLTGGGADTQYF

V: TRBV3-1/TRBV3-2
J: TRBJ2-3
size: NA
D: TRBD2
DNA: TGTGCCAGCAGCCAGAGGCTAGCGGGGGTGAGCTCAAGGGATACGCAGTATTTT
CDR3: CASSQRLAGVSSRDTQYF

V: TRBV11-2
J: TRBJ2-7
size: once
D: NA
DNA: TGTGCCAGCAGCTTAGTAGGGGCGCTGAGGAACGAGCAGTACTTC
CDR3: CASSLVGALRNEQYF